Below are 24 T cell receptor beta chains sequenced from a single sample in a study of OX40 agonist ivuxolimab in advanced cancers. The data were produced by immunoSEQ multiplex PCR, yet TCRdb's version contains in-frame clones alone and is incomplete. The repertoire has some 77,000 clones, approximately 85% of them found once; the top ten carry about 6%. The material sequenced was CD4+ or CD8+ T cells sorted from blood, taken in a trial of the OX40 agonist ivuxolimab. These receptors all come from an adult with an advanced solid tumor such as melanoma, head and neck, liver or kidney cancer.

This clone was observed a single time. The genes are TRBV11-2 and TRBJ2-5; D is possibly TRBD1 (5 bases). Germline CDR1 SGHAT, CDR2 FQNNGV. The length of the CDR3 is 11 residues. The V end lost 5 bases, the J end lost 5 bases, and 6 bases lay between the germline ends. The DNA of the CDR3 is TGTGCCAGCAGCCCAGGGGAGACCCAGTACTTC. This gives the protein CASSPGETQYF.

The V gene is TRBV6-1, the J gene TRBJ2-2, with 9 bases lining up with TRBD1. The CDR3 has 17 residues. CDR1 is MNHNS, CDR2 SASEGT, per germline. V lost 1 base, J lost 3 bases, and 6 bases stayed unmatched. The CDR3 loop reads CASSEVPGQGDTGELFF. The CDR3 DNA sequence: TGTGCCAGCAGTGAAGTCCCGGGACAGGGAGACACCGGGGAGCTGTTTTTT.

The chain combines TRBV1 with TRBJ2-5. TRBV1 is a listed pseudogene. This CDR3 region has 14 residues. CDR3 amino acids: CTSSQDTEGETQYF. In DNA, the CDR3 is TGCACCAGCAGCCAAGATACCGAGGGGGAGACCCAGTACTTC.

Notes on this clone: One junction end disagrees with the germline gene, perhaps due to a read error. The chain uses TRBV7-2 and TRBJ2-3; 11 bases fit TRBD2. The CDR3 runs to 15 residues. CDR1 SGHTA and CDR2 FQGNSA come from the germline V gene. CDR3 sequence (DNA): TGTGCCAGCAGCGTAGCGGGAGGGCCGAGTGATACGCAGTATTTT. Translation gives CASSVAGGPSDTQYF.

This clone has only one observation. V gene TRBV15 combines with J gene TRBJ1-5; 9 bases fit TRBD1. After removal of 0 bases from V and 4 bases from J, the junction contained 1 base not matched to a gene. Germline V gives CDR1 LNHNV, CDR2 YYDKDF (reference sequence). This CDR3 is built from 15 residues. The CDR3 loop is CATSRDGTGNQPQHF. DNA of the CDR3: TGTGCCACCAGCAGAGACGGGACAGGGAATCAGCCCCAGCATTTT.

The rearrangement joins TRBV11-2 to TRBJ2-3; tentatively, D is TRBD1 or TRBD2 (5 bases each). The CDR3 has 15 residues. V lost 5 bases, J lost 7 bases, and 19 bases lay in between. Germline V gene data show CDR1 as SGHAT and CDR2 as FQNNGV. For the CDR3, the DNA is TGTGCCAGCAGCCCACTTCTGGGGGAAACGTATACGCAGTATTTT. Its translation is CASSPLLGETYTQYF.

The rearrangement joins TRBV6-5 to TRBJ2-7, with D tentatively TRBD2 (6 bases). Germline V gene sequence: CDR1 MNHEY, CDR2 SVGAGI. The CDR3 is made up of 14 amino acids. The V end lost 6 bases, the J end lost 2 bases, and 14 bases lay between the germline ends. The CDR3 sequence is CASSQAGETYEQYF. The DNA of the CDR3 is TGTGCCAGCAGCCAAGCGGGCGAAACCTACGAGCAGTACTTC.

This sequence joins TRBV5-1 and TRBJ2-5; 8 bases are shared with TRBD1. The last part of the DNA fits TRBJ2-7 better; the J call may be wrong. The germline V gene has CDR1 SGHRS and CDR2 YFSETQ. The CDR3 has 14 amino acids. The CDR3 is CASSSQGAGNEQYF. The CDR3 nucleotides read TGCGCCAGCAGCTCCCAGGGGGCTGGAAACGAGCAGTACTTC.

The rearrangement uses TRBV1 and TRBJ1-1. TRBV1 is a pseudogene segment. The CDR3 has 15 residues. The chain's CDR3 is CTSSQYAATHTEAFF. The DNA for the CDR3 is TGCACCAGCAGCCAGTACGCCGCTACTCACACTGAAGCTTTCTTT.

The V gene is TRBV15, the J gene TRBJ1-2, with D maybe TRBD1 (5 bases). The V gene lost 0 bases and the J gene lost 2 bases, with 13 bases spanning the gap. The V gene's germline CDR1 is LNHNV and CDR2 YYDKDF (reference sequence). The CDR3 has 16 amino acids. The CDR3 nucleotides read TGTGCCACCAGCAGAGACAGGGATCGGTTGAACTATGGCTACACCTTC. This encodes CATSRDRDRLNYGYTF.

The V gene is TRBV14, the J gene TRBJ2-7, with no clear D. V dropped 5 bases and J dropped 1 base, with 18 bases sitting between them. The CDR3 has 16 amino acids. Germline loops: CDR1 SGHDN, CDR2 FVKESK. CDR3 loop: CASSTSLAAQSYEQYF. CDR3 sequence (DNA): TGTGCCAGCAGCACCTCGCTCGCGGCTCAATCCTACGAGCAGTACTTC.

This chain links TRBV6-5 with TRBJ1-2; possibly TRBD1 for D (5 bases). Trimming took 7 bases from V and 2 from J, leaving 14 bases between them. CDR3 size: 14 residues. The V gene's germline CDR1 is MNHEY and CDR2 SVGAGI. The CDR3 reads CASTPLGGNYGYTF. The CDR3 DNA is TGTGCCAGCACCCCCCTTGGGGGGAACTATGGCTACACCTTC.

This clone was counted once. CDR3 in amino acids: CASSRRPGDTQYF. CDR3 sequence (DNA): TGTGCCAGCAGCCGGCGCCCGGGGGATACGCAGTATTTT. This sequence joins TRBV4-2 and TRBJ2-3, with a possible D match to TRBD2 (5 bases). The germline V gene has CDR1 LGHNA and CDR2 YNFKEQ. V lost 4 bases, J lost 6 bases, and 11 bases lay in between. This CDR3 is 13 amino acids long.

The rearrangement uses TRBV5-1 and TRBJ1-2; 9 positions match TRBD1. Germline trimming cut 4 bases from V and 1 base from J; bases unmatched to any gene: 5. Germline CDR1 and CDR2: SGHRS and YFSETQ. CDR3 length equals 15 residues. The CDR3 DNA sequence: TGCGCCAGCAGCCGAGGGGACAGGGTTAACTATGGCTACACCTTC. This sequence encodes CASSRGDRVNYGYTF.

This chain uses TRBV27 with TRBJ1-6; 8 bases are shared with TRBD1. The CDR3 totals 15 residues. Germline V gene lookup returns CDR1 MNHEY and CDR2 SMNVEV (reference sequence). V trimming: 4 bases; J trimming: 5 bases; junction bases outside the gene matches: 4. CDR3 sequence: CASSSRTGNNSPLHF. The CDR3 nucleotides are TGTGCCAGCAGTTCTCGGACAGGGAATAATTCACCCCTCCACTTT.

V is TRBV7-6 and J is TRBJ2-3; 16 nucleotides match TRBD2. The CDR3 is 16 residues long. In germline, CDR1 is SGHVS, CDR2 FNYEAQ. V dropped 5 bases and J dropped 5; count of bases not matched to a gene: 4. The DNA of the CDR3 is TGTGCCAGCAGCCTGGGACTAGCGGGGGGGCAAGATACGCAGTATTTT. It codes for CASSLGLAGGQDTQYF.

The chain uses TRBV7-3 and TRBJ1-1, with 9 bases matching TRBD1. Trimming took 5 bases from V and 8 from J; bases not matched to a gene: 6. CDR3 size: 13 residues. The V gene's germline CDR1 is SGHTA and CDR2 FQGTGA. CDR3 residues: CASSPRTGEEAFF. CDR3 DNA: TGTGCCAGCAGCCCCCGGACAGGGGAAGAAGCTTTCTTT. The full variable domain, its missing parts supplied by reference TRBV7-3 and TRBJ1-1, is GAGVSQTPSNKVTEKGKYVELRCDPISGHTALYWYRQSLGQGPEFLIYFQGTGAADDSGLPNDRFFAVRPEGSVSTLKIQRTERGDSAVYLCASSPRTGEEAFFGQGTRLTVV.

The CDR3 is CASSSLDTPGNTIYF. The CDR3 region has the DNA TGTGCCAGCAGCTCCTTGGACACCCCTGGAAACACCATATATTTT. The chain combines TRBV14 with TRBJ1-3; D possibly corresponds to TRBD1 (5 bases). The V gene's germline CDR1 is SGHDN and CDR2 FVKESK. The CDR3 is 15 residues long. V was clipped by 5 bases and J by 2 bases, with 13 bases between them.

This clone was counted once. The rearrangement links TRBV2 to TRBJ2-2; no definite D call. V was cut by 8 bases and J by 5 bases, with 15 bases left in between. Germline V gene data show CDR1 as SNHLY and CDR2 as FYNNEI. The CDR3 has 14 amino acids. The CDR3 region is CASAVVKTTGELFF. CDR3 sequence (DNA): TGTGCCAGCGCAGTGGTGAAGACGACCGGGGAGCTGTTTTTT.

The rearrangement uses TRBV6-1 and TRBJ2-5; no reliable D call. The ends were cut back, 3 bases at V and 2 bases at J, with 10 bases in the middle. The CDR3 totals 14 residues. Per germline, CDR1 MNHNS and CDR2 SASEGT. The chain's CDR3 is CASSDSAVQETQYF. For the CDR3, the DNA is TGTGCCAGCAGTGACTCGGCAGTACAAGAGACCCAGTACTTC.

A few counts support this clone. The J gene is TRBJ2-7, the V gene TRBV5-1; 8 bases line up with TRBD1. The ends lost 3 bases at V and 7 bases at J; junction bases unmatched: 9. The CDR3 length is 14 residues. Per the germline V gene, CDR1 is SGHRS and CDR2 is YFSETQ. The CDR3 DNA is TGCGCCAGCAGCTATGTCCAGGGGGCGGGGGAGCAGTACTTC. This gives the protein CASSYVQGAGEQYF.

By its share, this clone is medium-sized (0.01 to 0.1%). The genes are TRBV7-9 and TRBJ2-1, with a possible D match to TRBD2 (6 bases). This CDR3 is 16 amino acids long. Germline V gene lookup returns CDR1 SEHNR and CDR2 FQNEAQ (reference sequence). V lost 1 base to trimming and J lost 7 bases, with 17 bases between them. As DNA, the CDR3 is TGTGCCAGCAGCTTAGAGGAGGCCGGGAGTAATAATGAGCAGTTCTTC. Translation: CASSLEEAGSNNEQFF.

V usage is TRBV7-8 and J usage is TRBJ1-4; 7 nucleotides line up with TRBD1. This CDR3 is 13 amino acids long. The V gene end was trimmed by 6 bases and the J gene end by 8 bases; junction bases not matched to a gene: 6. Per germline, CDR1 SGHVS and CDR2 FQNEAQ. CDR3 bases: TGTGCCAGCAGAGGACAGGCTTCAGAAAAACTGTTTTTT. Encoded protein: CASRGQASEKLFF. Filled out from reference TRBV7-8 and TRBJ1-4, the complete variable domain reads GAGVSQSPRYKVAKRGQDVALRCDPISGHVSLFWYQQALGQGPEFLTYFQNEAQLDKSGLPSDRFFAERPEGSVSTLKIQRTQQEDSAVYLCASRGQASEKLFFGSGTQLSVL.

V and J are TRBV4-1 and TRBJ2-3; maybe TRBD2 (7 bases). The V gene lost 2 bases and the J gene lost 9 bases, with 21 bases spanning the gap. Germline V gene sequence: CDR1 MGHRA, CDR2 YSYEKL. The CDR3 has 16 residues. The DNA of the CDR3 is TGCGCCAGCAGCCAACCCATGGGGGGGAGGGGGTTAACGCAGTATTTT. Encoded protein: CASSQPMGGRGLTQYF.